The 16 T cell receptor beta chains reported below all come from one sample, sequenced in a study of blood T cells in healthy people across ages. Through a sample-barcoded 5' primer and a J-beta primer mix, a second PCR was run for roughly 6 to 12 cycles. TCRdb re-called the 5' RACE reads with MiXCR, one entry per CDR3 protein. The sample contains over 700,000 distinct CDR3 sequences, approximately 25% of which appear only once. In addition, the sample was reused for a study of T cells of mothers and their children.

Input material: blood. The receptors were gathered from a boy aged 5-17 years in good health.

V and J are TRBV9 and TRBJ2-5; D may be TRBD2 (6 bases). TRBJ2-1 explains the end of the DNA better; the J call may be wrong. The CDR3 contains 16 residues. Looked up from germline, CDR1 is SGDLS and CDR2 is YYNGEE. DNA for the CDR3: TGTGCCAGCAGCGTAGAGCCGGGAGTGTTAGGTAATGAGCAGTTCTTC. Amino acids: CASSVEPGVLGNEQFF.

About this clonotype itself: Germline and junction disagree at one end, which may indicate a read error. The chain employs TRBV7-3 and TRBJ2-7; 7 bases are a match to TRBD2. The CDR3 contains 13 residues. The germline gives CDR1 SGHTA, CDR2 FQGTGA. For the CDR3, the DNA is TGTGCCAGCAGCTTAACAGGGAGGGACGAGCAGTGCTTC. Amino acids: CASSLTGRDEQCF.

The rearrangement uses TRBV6-5 and TRBJ2-7, with 10 bases identical to TRBD2. Germline V gene sequence: CDR1 MNHEY, CDR2 SVGAGI. With 0 bases clipped from V and 3 bases from J, the junction kept 5 bases outside the gene matches. The CDR3 is made up of 16 amino acids. The chain's CDR3 is CASSYSGLADFYEQYF. CDR3 coding DNA: TGTGCCAGCAGTTACTCCGGACTAGCGGATTTCTACGAGCAGTACTTC.

In this sample, this clonotype turned up a few times. The V call is TRBV28, the J call TRBJ1-4; D not certain. V was clipped by 7 bases and J by 8 bases, with 20 bases between them. From germline, CDR1 is MDHEN and CDR2 SYDVKM. The CDR3 runs 15 residues. CDR3 coding DNA: TGTGCCAGCAATCGATTACGACCGCGCGGGGAAAAACTGTTTTTT. Protein: CASNRLRPRGEKLFF.

This clonotype was picked up a small number of times. This rearrangement joins TRBV3-1 to TRBJ1-4; a weak D match, TRBD1 (6 bases). This CDR3 region has 15 residues. Trimming cost V 3 bases and J 4 bases, with 12 bases left between them. Germline V CDR1 and CDR2: LGHDT, YNNKEL (reference sequence). The CDR3 is CASSHPGAVNEKLFF. CDR3 sequence (DNA): TGTGCCAGCAGCCATCCGGGGGCTGTTAATGAAAAACTGTTTTTT.

The chain uses TRBV6-5 and TRBJ2-7; D possibly corresponds to TRBD1 (6 bases). The CDR3 is 15 residues long. The germline gives CDR1 MNHEY, CDR2 SVGAGI. V was trimmed by 0 bases and J by 1 base, leaving 10 bases between them. The CDR3 DNA is TGTGCCAGCAGTTACTCCCACAGGGCGTCCTACGAGCAGTACTTC. Translated: CASSYSHRASYEQYF.

The CDR3 region has the DNA TGTGCCAGCGGACCCGGGACAACAAGCTACAATGAGCAGTTCTTC. Its translation is CASGPGTTSYNEQFF. J is TRBJ2-5 and V is TRBV7-2; possibly TRBD1 for D (6 bases). The tail of the sequence fits TRBJ2-1 better, so the J call may be wrong. This CDR3 spans 15 amino acids. CDR1 and CDR2 (germline): SGHTA, FQGNSA.

Concerning this clonotype itself: One end of the junction does not line up with germline, which may come from a read error. V and J are TRBV4-1 and TRBJ2-5, with D perhaps TRBD2 (5 bases). CDR3 length: 15 residues. Germline CDR1 is MGHRA and CDR2 is YSYEKL. CDR3 amino acids: CAGSQAILGSETQYF. In DNA form, the CDR3 reads TGCGCCGGCAGCCAGGCGATACTAGGATCCGAGACCCAGTACTTC.

This clonotype was observed a few times. The chain combines TRBV7-8 with TRBJ2-5; 9 bases are shared with TRBD2. The last part of the DNA fits TRBJ2-1 better; the J call may be wrong. Germline-derived CDR1 and CDR2 are SGHVS and FQNEAQ. The CDR3 is 16 amino acids. CDR3 protein: CASSLELAGGPDEQFF. CDR3 nucleotide sequence: TGTGCCAGCAGCTTAGAGTTGGCGGGGGGGCCTGATGAGCAGTTCTTC.

V usage is TRBV19 and J usage is TRBJ2-5; maybe TRBD2 (6 bases). Germline loops: CDR1 LNHDA, CDR2 SQIVND (reference sequence). V dropped 8 bases and J dropped 0 bases, with 16 bases sitting between them. CDR3 length: 15 amino acids. This CDR3 is CASGKSKRDQETQYF. The CDR3 region has the DNA TGTGCCAGTGGTAAATCCAAGCGGGACCAAGAGACCCAGTACTTC.

The CDR3 DNA sequence: TGTGCCAGCAGCCTTCTGGGACAGGGGAACACTGAAGCTTTCTTT. Amino acids: CASSLLGQGNTEAFF. This chain uses TRBV7-3 with TRBJ1-1; TRBD1 matches 9 bases. Germline CDR1 reads SGHTA; CDR2 reads FQGTGA. CDR3 length equals 15 residues. V dropped 5 bases and J dropped 1; count of bases not matched to a gene: 5.

The chain uses TRBV4-1 and TRBJ2-1; the match to TRBD2 covers 7 bases. Judging by the DNA end, TRBJ2-5 fits better; the J call may be wrong. The CDR3 length is 15 residues. Germline CDR1 reads MGHRA; CDR2 reads YSYEKL. Written as DNA, the CDR3 is TGCGCCAGCAGCCCCGGGGTGGCGGGAGTAGAGACCCAGTACTTC. Protein sequence: CASSPGVAGVETQYF.

This clonotype was counted between two and nine times. The J gene is TRBJ2-5, the V gene TRBV6-4; 10 bases agree with TRBD2. The DNA matches TRBJ2-1 better at its end, which makes the J call doubtful. CDR1 is MRHNA and CDR2 is SNTAGT in the germline V gene. The CDR3 loop spans 15 amino acids. CDR3 bases: TGTGCCAGCAGTGTGAGCGGGGGGGCCCGCAATGAGCAGTTCTTC. Translation: CASSVSGGARNEQFF.

The rearrangement joins TRBV9 to TRBJ2-5; the match to TRBD2 covers 11 bases. The J call could be wrong; TRBJ2-1 is a better fit for the DNA end. The CDR3 is 15 amino acids. CDR1 is SGDLS and CDR2 is YYNGEE in the germline V gene. The CDR3 reads CASSRWTSGYNEQFF. The CDR3 nucleotides are TGTGCCAGCAGCCGGTGGACTAGCGGGTACAATGAGCAGTTCTTC.

V gene TRBV10-3 combines with J gene TRBJ1-6, with 8 bases lining up with TRBD1. This CDR3 region has 15 residues. Germline V gene sequence: CDR1 ENHRY, CDR2 SYGVKD. J gave up 9 bases and V 3 bases, and 7 bases lay outside the gene matches. Written as DNA, the CDR3 is TGTGCCATCAGTGATAAGACAGGGGAGAGTTCACCCCTCCACTTT. It codes for CAISDKTGESSPLHF.

The chain recombines TRBV29-1 with TRBJ2-1; 8 bases match TRBD2. The V and J ends lost 6 bases and 10 bases, in that order; junction bases with no gene match: 14. Germline values: CDR1 SQVTM, CDR2 ANQGSEA. This CDR3 has 14 amino acids. For the CDR3, the DNA is TGCAGCGTCATGGGACTAGTTGATTTAGGGGAGCAGTTCTTC. Its protein is CSVMGLVDLGEQFF.